This T cell receptor beta chain was sequenced during a study of beta chain features in type 1 diabetes. Study at large: Examined across all samples were just under 110,000,000 sorted cells.

cDNA synthesis used the whole RNA isolate, giving expressed TCRB sequences. Sequenced by immunoSEQ multiplex PCR; TCRdb stores in-frame clones only, minus some. The table shows about 45,000 clones, with over 60% occurring only once. Study outcomes and limitations: Shortening of TCRB CDR3s, moderate but significant, appeared in all four CD4+ subsets of Type 1 diabetes patients. Patients and controls would be equally affected if PCR favored shorter templates.

Germline CDR1 is MDHEN and CDR2 is SYDVKM. The CDR3 is 14 amino acids. Trimming took off 7 bases at V and 3 bases at J, with 15 bases between the two ends. Each of the CD4+ naive, central memory, regulatory and stem cell-like memory populations was sorted via CD45RO/CCR7/CD25/CD127/CD95/CD27. Concerning this clone itself: Its antigen is as yet unknown.

The receptor was isolated from a woman under 30 with type 1 diabetes. Sequencing used Tregs from blood. This chain links TRBV28 with TRBJ1-1; D not resolved. The CDR3: CASIGVHRHTEAFF. CDR3 nucleotide sequence: TGTGCCAGCATCGGGGTCCATCGGCACACTGAAGCTTTCTTT.